The 29 T cell receptor beta chains reported below all come from one sample, sequenced in a study of siplizumab effects on memory and regulatory T cells. The repertoire was sequenced with immunoSEQ multiplex PCR; TCRdb's copy has only in-frame clones and lacks some. This sample has approximately 100,000 clones, with around 92% found just once. What was sequenced was Tregs sorted from blood. Every receptor here comes from a human donor in good health.

The rearrangement joins TRBV6-6 to TRBJ1-5; 8 positions agree with TRBD1. Germline V gives CDR1 MNHNY, CDR2 SVGAGI (reference sequence). The CDR3 runs 16 residues. Unmatched junction bases numbered 9, after V lost 8 bases and J lost 0 bases. The CDR3 nucleotides are TGTGCCAGCGGGAGGACAGGGTTCCTTAGCAATCAGCCCCAGCATTTT. Amino acids: CASGRTGFLSNQPQHF.

The chain links TRBV19 to TRBJ2-1, with 14 bases matching TRBD2. The CDR3 sequence is 16 residues long. Looked up from germline, CDR1 is LNHDA and CDR2 is SQIVND (reference sequence). The ends lost 7 bases at V and 4 bases at J; junction bases unmatched: 6. The chain's CDR3 is CASTGTSGRGYNEQFF. CDR3 coding DNA: TGTGCCAGTACCGGGACTAGCGGGAGAGGGTACAATGAGCAGTTCTTC.

This sequence joins TRBV28 and TRBJ1-1; D gene unclear. Trimming removed 3 bases from V and 4 bases from J, with 12 bases in between. The CDR3 contains 14 residues. Germline V gene lookup returns CDR1 MDHEN and CDR2 SYDVKM. CDR3 sequence (DNA): TGTGCCAGCAGTTTTGCCGGGAAGGGCACTGAAGCTTTCTTT. Translating it yields CASSFAGKGTEAFF. The full variable domain, rest sourced from reference TRBV28 and TRBJ1-1, is DVKVTQSSRYLVKRTGEKVFLECVQDMDHENMFWYRQDPGLGLRLIYFSYDVKMKEKGDIPEGYSVSREKKERFSLILESASTNQTSMYLCASSFAGKGTEAFFGQGTRLTVV.

This clone was observed a single time. The chain is built from TRBV19 and TRBJ2-1; D gene unclear. V was pared by 3 bases and J by 8 bases, with 17 bases between. Looked up from germline, CDR1 is LNHDA and CDR2 is SQIVND (reference sequence). This CDR3 spans 15 amino acids. The CDR3 nucleotides are TGTGCCAGTAGTATGCTTAGCCCCCCAGGCGATGAGCAGTTCTTC. Residues: CASSMLSPPGDEQFF.

The V call is TRBV5-1, the J call TRBJ2-1; 14 nucleotides align to TRBD2. CDR1 is SGHRS, CDR2 YFSETQ, per germline. This CDR3 has 17 amino acids. V lost 1 base, J lost 6 bases, and 6 bases stayed unmatched. The CDR3 DNA reads TGCGCCAGCAGCTTGCACGGGACTAGCGGGAGACTCAATGAGCAGTTCTTC. This encodes CASSLHGTSGRLNEQFF.

V and J are TRBV18 and TRBJ1-5; D possibly corresponds to TRBD1 (5 bases). Looked up from germline, CDR1 is KGHSH and CDR2 is LQKENI. V shed 3 bases and J shed 6 bases, with 12 bases lying between them. The CDR3 contains 14 residues. The CDR3 spells CASSPSREGQPQHF. As DNA, the CDR3 is TGTGCCAGCTCACCGAGCAGGGAAGGTCAGCCCCAGCATTTT.

The chain carries TRBV19 and TRBJ1-1; possibly TRBD1 for D (6 bases). Germline V CDR1 and CDR2: LNHDA, SQIVND (reference sequence). The CDR3 consists of 13 residues. Trimming removed 5 bases from V and 0 bases from J, with 7 bases in between. CDR3 region: CASSGQLNTEAFF. The CDR3 DNA is TGTGCCAGTAGTGGACAGTTGAACACTGAAGCTTTCTTT.

A few counts support this clone. V usage is TRBV4-1 and J usage is TRBJ2-3; TRBD2 matches at 7 bases. Germline V lookup: CDR1 MGHRA, CDR2 YSYEKL. J lost 2 bases, V lost 0 bases, and 11 bases had no gene match. The CDR3 is made up of 18 amino acids. CDR3: CASSQEYGLAELTDTQYF. DNA for the CDR3: TGCGCCAGCAGCCAAGAATACGGGCTAGCGGAACTCACAGATACGCAGTATTTT.

Comments on this clone: Different DNA sequences within this sample yield the same CDR3. The chain couples TRBV5-1 to TRBJ1-1; D gene unclear. Germline V gene lookup returns CDR1 SGHRS and CDR2 YFSETQ. The CDR3 has 14 residues. V was shortened by 0 bases and J by 0 bases, with 6 bases between the two germline ends. CDR3 sequence reads: CASSLEGLNTEAFF. The CDR3 DNA sequence: TGCGCCAGCAGCTTGGAGGGCCTGAACACTGAAGCTTTCTTT.

This clone was counted a single time. The rearrangement joins TRBV5-4 to TRBJ2-1; 8 bases align to TRBD2. V lost 0 bases and J lost 2; bases outside the gene matches: 4. Germline V lookup: CDR1 SGHNT, CDR2 YYREEE (reference sequence). CDR3 size: 16 residues. CDR3 nucleotide sequence: TGTGCCAGCAGCTTGGTTAATAGCGGGGCCTACAATGAGCAGTTCTTC. It codes for CASSLVNSGAYNEQFF.

The rearrangement links TRBV28 to TRBJ2-7; TRBD1 is a possible D gene (6 bases). V lost 1 base and J lost 4, with 11 bases in between. CDR3 length: 14 residues. Germline CDR1 reads MDHEN; CDR2 reads SYDVKM. The CDR3 spells CASSLYLRGYEQYF. The CDR3 DNA is TGTGCCAGCAGTTTATATCTGAGGGGGTACGAGCAGTACTTC.

The CDR3 protein is CASSLQTGLGEQFF. The DNA for the CDR3 is TGTGCCAGCAGTTTACAGACAGGGTTGGGTGAGCAGTTCTTC. The chain links TRBV27 to TRBJ2-1; 7 nucleotides match TRBD1. The junction had 7 bases not matched to a gene; V was cut back by 2 bases and J by 9 bases. Germline CDR1 is MNHEY and CDR2 is SMNVEV (reference sequence). This CDR3 has 14 residues.

This chain links TRBV14 with TRBJ2-3; 9 bases are shared with TRBD2. V trimming: 1 base; J trimming: 5 bases; junction bases outside the gene matches: 7. The CDR3 is 16 residues long. The germline gives CDR1 SGHDN, CDR2 FVKESK. CDR3 bases: TGTGCCAGCAGCCAAGTGTCTAGCGGGGCGATAGATACGCAGTATTTT. Its protein is CASSQVSSGAIDTQYF.

V is TRBV5-1 and J is TRBJ2-2; D could derive from TRBD1 or TRBD2 (5 bases each). Germline CDR1 reads SGHRS; CDR2 reads YFSETQ. The CDR3 is 14 residues long. Trimming took 0 bases from V and 5 from J, leaving 8 bases between them. The CDR3, as DNA: TGCGCCAGCAGCTTGGGAGGGGAAACCGGGGAGCTGTTTTTT. Translated: CASSLGGETGELFF.

The chain has TRBV6-1 and TRBJ1-2; 8 bases map to TRBD1. V lost 0 bases, J lost 4 bases, and 4 bases stayed unmatched. The length of the CDR3 is 15 residues. Germline V lookup: CDR1 MNHNS, CDR2 SASEGT. This CDR3 is CASSEAGQVIYGYTF. CDR3 nucleotide sequence: TGTGCCAGCAGTGAAGCGGGACAGGTTATCTATGGCTACACCTTC.

The J gene is TRBJ2-3, the V gene TRBV19; D remains unclear. The V gene lost 6 bases and the J gene lost 1 base, with 5 bases spanning the gap. This CDR3 region has 12 residues. The germline V gene has CDR1 LNHDA and CDR2 SQIVND (reference sequence). The CDR3 spells CASSSRTDTQYF. The CDR3 nucleotides read TGTGCCAGTAGCTCCCGCACAGATACGCAGTATTTT.

V is TRBV19 and J is TRBJ1-2; possible D gene TRBD1, 6 bases. The CDR3 is 16 amino acids. CDR1 and CDR2 (germline): LNHDA, SQIVND (reference sequence). V was pared by 3 bases and J by 2 bases, with 16 bases between. CDR3 nucleotide sequence: TGTGCCAGTAGTATGGGCGTCGGGGGCTCGAACTATGGCTACACCTTC. Protein product: CASSMGVGGSNYGYTF.

The chain is built from TRBV2 and TRBJ1-5; perhaps TRBD1 as D (5 bases). V was cut by 5 bases and J by 0 bases, with 8 bases left in between. This CDR3 spans 14 amino acids. Per the germline V gene, CDR1 is SNHLY and CDR2 is FYNNEI. CDR3 protein: CASSLDSSNQPQHF. CDR3 coding DNA: TGTGCCAGCAGTCTAGACAGTAGCAATCAGCCCCAGCATTTT.

The V gene is TRBV2, the J gene TRBJ2-5; D is undetermined. The DNA matches TRBJ2-7 better at its end, which makes the J call doubtful. This CDR3 is 11 amino acids long. Germline values: CDR1 SNHLY, CDR2 FYNNEI. CDR3 region: CASSRVYEQYF. In DNA, the CDR3 is TGTGCCAGCAGTAGAGTATACGAGCAGTACTTC.

The rearrangement links TRBV28 to TRBJ1-2; unclear D gene. CDR3 length equals 12 residues. Trimming took off 3 bases at V and 5 bases at J, with 7 bases between the two ends. CDR1 and CDR2 from the germline V gene are MDHEN and SYDVKM. DNA of the CDR3: TGTGCCAGCAGTTTGTGGCAGTATGGCTACACCTTC. As protein: CASSLWQYGYTF.

The chain recombines TRBV5-1 with TRBJ2-5; 8 bases align to TRBD2. Germline trimming cut 2 bases from V and 2 bases from J; bases unmatched to any gene: 8. CDR3 length: 16 amino acids. Germline V gene lookup returns CDR1 SGHRS and CDR2 YFSETQ. The CDR3 DNA sequence: TGCGCCAGCAGCTTTTTAAACGGGAGGGATCAAGAGACCCAGTACTTC. It encodes CASSFLNGRDQETQYF.

The V and J genes are TRBV10-2 and TRBJ2-2; D is ambiguous. Between the trimmed V and J ends, which lost 4 bases and 6 bases, there was a span of 6 bases. The CDR3 sequence is 12 residues long. From germline, CDR1 is WSHSY and CDR2 SAAADI. The CDR3 protein is CASSAGAGELFF. DNA of the CDR3: TGCGCCAGCAGTGCGGGTGCCGGGGAGCTGTTTTTT.

The J gene is TRBJ2-1, the V gene TRBV13, with D hard to call. This CDR3 contains 11 residues. Trimming left V 0 bases short and J 7 bases short, with 1 base between. Germline V gene sequence: CDR1 PRHDT, CDR2 FYEKMQ (reference sequence). CDR3 region: CASSLGNEQFF. For the CDR3, the DNA is TGTGCCAGCAGCTTAGGTAATGAGCAGTTCTTC.

The J gene is TRBJ2-7, the V gene TRBV21-1; the D segment call TRBD1 is taken from the table without a DNA check. TRBV21-1 is a listed pseudogene. The CDR3 length is 15 residues. Here the CDR3 DNA reads TGTGCCAGCAGACTGGGACAATGGAGCTCCTACGAGCAGTACTTC. This translates into CASRLGQWSSYEQYF.

V and J are TRBV18 and TRBJ2-2; maybe TRBD2 (6 bases). The V end lost 4 bases, the J end lost 10 bases, and 16 bases lay between the germline ends. Looked up from germline, CDR1 is KGHSH and CDR2 is LQKENI. This CDR3 has 14 residues. This CDR3 reads CASSRDSLFQELFF. The CDR3 bases are TGTGCCAGCTCACGGGACTCGTTGTTTCAGGAGCTGTTTTTT.

The rearrangement joins TRBV10-3 to TRBJ2-3; TRBD2 matches 13 bases. V lost 5 bases and J lost 4; bases outside the gene matches: 12. The CDR3 has 18 amino acids. Germline loops: CDR1 ENHRY, CDR2 SYGVKD. CDR3 bases: TGTGCCATCAGTCAAACTAGCGGGAGGGCCGGGAGCGCAGATACGCAGTATTTT. Translating gives CAISQTSGRAGSADTQYF.

The chain uses TRBV6-5 and TRBJ1-5; 10 bases line up with TRBD1. The V and J ends lost 6 bases and 8 bases, in that order; junction bases with no gene match: 7. The CDR3 has 14 amino acids. Germline lookup yields CDR1 MNHEY and CDR2 SVGAGI. For the CDR3, the DNA is TGTGCCAGCAGGCGCCGGGACAGGGGTAAGCCCCAGCATTTT. This encodes CASRRRDRGKPQHF.

The genes are TRBV7-3 and TRBJ2-1; 10 bases map to TRBD2. The ends lost 2 bases at V and 8 bases at J; junction bases unmatched: 6. Germline V gene sequence: CDR1 SGHTA, CDR2 FQGTGA. The CDR3 spans 15 residues. The CDR3 nucleotides are TGTGCCAGCAGCTTAGCTAGCGGGAGCGGGTATGAGCAGTTCTTC. This codes for CASSLASGSGYEQFF.

This chain uses TRBV6-5 with TRBJ2-4; TRBD2 matches 10 bases. Germline CDR1 reads MNHEY; CDR2 reads SVGAGI. The CDR3 loop spans 16 amino acids. Trimming took 4 bases from V and 1 from J; bases not matched to a gene: 4. CDR3 coding DNA: TGTGCCAGCAGTTTGACTAGCGGGTTCGCCAAAAACATTCAGTACTTC. Its translation is CASSLTSGFAKNIQYF.